The clone carrying this T cell receptor beta chain was recorded at least ten times. What it binds is unknown. This CDR3 has 17 residues. V lost 0 bases and J 0 bases, leaving 12 bases between the germline ends. Germline loops: CDR1 MGHRA, CDR2 YSYEKL. These data are taken from a study of T cell repertoires in cytomegalovirus infection. Study information: The study used recently identified HLA-C-restricted and well-studied HLA-B-restricted CMV epitopes.

TCRdb independently ran MiXCR on the reads; one entry per CDR3 protein. The sample has around 710,000 distinct CDR3 sequences, approximately 32% seen once; the top ten hold around 13%. Notes on the study in general: Summed public TCR beta family frequency identified CMV carriers bearing the relevant HLA.

The specimen comprised cultured CD8+ T cells from PBMCs, sampled from culture after CMV antigen stimulation. The TCR originated in a human donor in good health (CMV status not recorded). Some clones in this sample may be carry-over from other donors' samples. V gene TRBV4-1 combines with J gene TRBJ1-3; D ambiguous. DNA of the CDR3: TGCGCCAGCAGCCAAGACCCAGAACCGAGCTCTGGAAACACCATATATTTT. Its translation: CASSQDPEPSSGNTIYF.